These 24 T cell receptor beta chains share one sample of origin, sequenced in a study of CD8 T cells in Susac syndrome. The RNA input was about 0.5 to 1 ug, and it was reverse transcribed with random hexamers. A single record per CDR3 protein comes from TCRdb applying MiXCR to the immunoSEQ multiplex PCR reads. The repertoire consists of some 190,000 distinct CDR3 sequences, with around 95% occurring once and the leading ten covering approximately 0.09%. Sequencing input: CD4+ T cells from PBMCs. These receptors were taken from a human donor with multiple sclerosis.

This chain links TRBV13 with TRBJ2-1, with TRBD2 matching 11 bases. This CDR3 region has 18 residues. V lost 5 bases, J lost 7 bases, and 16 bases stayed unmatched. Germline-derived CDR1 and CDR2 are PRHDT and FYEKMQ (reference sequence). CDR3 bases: TGTGCCAGCAGCGAGTACCCGATAGCGGGGGGGCCGACGAATGAGCAGTTCTTC. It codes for CASSEYPIAGGPTNEQFF.

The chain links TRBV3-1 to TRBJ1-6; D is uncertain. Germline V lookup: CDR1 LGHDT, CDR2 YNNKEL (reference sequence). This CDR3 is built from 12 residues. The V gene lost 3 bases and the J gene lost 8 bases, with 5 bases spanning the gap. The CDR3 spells CASSHSDSPLHF. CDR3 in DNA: TGTGCCAGCAGCCACTCAGATTCACCCCTCCACTTT. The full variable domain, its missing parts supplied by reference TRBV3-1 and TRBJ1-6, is DTAVSQTPKYLVTQMGNDKSIKCEQNLGHDTMYWYKQDSKKFLKIMFSYNNKELIINETVPNRFSPKSPDKAHLNLHINSLELGDSAVYFCASSHSDSPLHFGNGTRLTVT.

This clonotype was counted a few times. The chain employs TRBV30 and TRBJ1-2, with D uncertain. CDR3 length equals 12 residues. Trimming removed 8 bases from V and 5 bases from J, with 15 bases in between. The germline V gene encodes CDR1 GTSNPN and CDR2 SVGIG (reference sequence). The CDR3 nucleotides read TGTGCCCATACGCGGGTGCCATATGGCTACACCTTC. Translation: CAHTRVPYGYTF.

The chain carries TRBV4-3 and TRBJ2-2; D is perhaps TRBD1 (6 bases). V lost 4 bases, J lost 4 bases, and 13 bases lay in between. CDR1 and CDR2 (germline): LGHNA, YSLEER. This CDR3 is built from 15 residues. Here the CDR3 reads CASSRGTPPTGELFF. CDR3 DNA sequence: TGCGCCAGCAGCCGGGGGACACCTCCCACCGGGGAGCTGTTTTTT.

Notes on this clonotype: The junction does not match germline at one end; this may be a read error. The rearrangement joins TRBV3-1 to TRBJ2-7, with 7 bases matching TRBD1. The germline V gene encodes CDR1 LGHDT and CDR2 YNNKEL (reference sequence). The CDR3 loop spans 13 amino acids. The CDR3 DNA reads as TGTGCCAGCAGCCAAGATTGGGCCAGGGGGTGGAACTTC. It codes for CASSQDWARGWNF.

The chain's CDR3 is CASSRTNSGTYGYTF. In DNA, the CDR3 is TGTGCCAGCAGTAGGACGAACAGCGGTACCTATGGCTACACCTTC. The chain uses TRBV6-6 and TRBJ1-2; D not certain. Germline V gene data show CDR1 as MNHNY and CDR2 as SVGAGI (reference sequence). This CDR3 has 15 amino acids. Trimming cost V 5 bases and J 4 bases, with 17 bases left between them.

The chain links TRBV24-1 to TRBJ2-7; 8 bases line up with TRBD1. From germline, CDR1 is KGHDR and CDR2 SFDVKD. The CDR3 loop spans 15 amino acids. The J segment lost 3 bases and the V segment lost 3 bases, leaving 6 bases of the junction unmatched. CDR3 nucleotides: TGTGCCACCAGTGATCCGGGACAGGAAAGCTACGAGCAGTACTTC. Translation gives CATSDPGQESYEQYF.

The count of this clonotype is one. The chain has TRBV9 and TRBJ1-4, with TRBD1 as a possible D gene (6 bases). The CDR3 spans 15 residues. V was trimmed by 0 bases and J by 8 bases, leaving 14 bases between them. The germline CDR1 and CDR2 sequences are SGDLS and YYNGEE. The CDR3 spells CASSVEQGSTEKLFF. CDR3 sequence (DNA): TGTGCCAGCAGCGTAGAACAGGGAAGTACCGAAAAACTGTTTTTT.

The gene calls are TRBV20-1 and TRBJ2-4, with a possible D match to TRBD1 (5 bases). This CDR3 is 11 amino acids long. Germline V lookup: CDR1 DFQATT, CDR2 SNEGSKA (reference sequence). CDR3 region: CSPRGGSIQYF. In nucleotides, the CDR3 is TGCAGCCCAAGGGGCGGATCCATTCAGTACTTC.

CDR3 nucleotide sequence: TGTGCCGGCTCCAATACAGGGGCGAAGATCTATGGCTACACCTTC. Amino acids: CAGSNTGAKIYGYTF. This chain joins TRBV19 and TRBJ1-2, with 7 bases identical to TRBD1. Germline CDR1 and CDR2: LNHDA and SQIVND (reference sequence). J was trimmed by 4 bases and V by 11 bases; bases with no gene match: 16. CDR3 size: 15 residues.

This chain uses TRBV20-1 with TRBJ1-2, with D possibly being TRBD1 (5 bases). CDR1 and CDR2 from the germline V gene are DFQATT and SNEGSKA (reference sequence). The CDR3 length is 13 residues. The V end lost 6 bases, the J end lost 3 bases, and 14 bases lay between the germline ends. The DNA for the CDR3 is TGCAGTGCGTACGGGGCTCCTCACTATGGCTACACCTTC. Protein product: CSAYGAPHYGYTF.

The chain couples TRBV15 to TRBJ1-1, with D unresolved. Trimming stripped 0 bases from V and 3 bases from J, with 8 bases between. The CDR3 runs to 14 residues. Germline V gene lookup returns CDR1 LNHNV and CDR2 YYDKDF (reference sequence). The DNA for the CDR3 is TGTGCCACCAGCAGAGATCGTTGGGACACTGAAGCTTTCTTT. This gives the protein CATSRDRWDTEAFF.

CDR3 bases: TGCAGCGTTGAAAGATCTGCAGGCCCCTATGGCTACACCTTC. Its translation is CSVERSAGPYGYTF. This rearrangement joins TRBV29-1 to TRBJ1-2; D not resolved. Germline CDR1 reads SQVTM; CDR2 reads ANQGSEA. V was pared by 2 bases and J by 4 bases, with 14 bases between. CDR3 length equals 14 residues.

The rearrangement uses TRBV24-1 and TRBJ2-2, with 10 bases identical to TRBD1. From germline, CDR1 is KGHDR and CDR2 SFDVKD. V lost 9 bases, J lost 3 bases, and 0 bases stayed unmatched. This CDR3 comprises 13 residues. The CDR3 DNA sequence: TGTGCCACCGGGACAGGGGACACCGGGGAGCTGTTTTTT. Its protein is CATGTGDTGELFF.

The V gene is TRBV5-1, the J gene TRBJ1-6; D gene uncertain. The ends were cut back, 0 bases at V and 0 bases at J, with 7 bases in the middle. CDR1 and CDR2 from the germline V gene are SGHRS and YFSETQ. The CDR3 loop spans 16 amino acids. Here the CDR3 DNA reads TGCGCCAGCAGCTTGGCAGGCAGCTCCTATAATTCACCCCTCCACTTT. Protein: CASSLAGSSYNSPLHF.

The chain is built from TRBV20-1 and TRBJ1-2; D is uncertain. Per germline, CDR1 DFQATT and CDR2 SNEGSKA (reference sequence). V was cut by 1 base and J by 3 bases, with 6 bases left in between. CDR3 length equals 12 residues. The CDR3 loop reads CSARGSDYGYTF. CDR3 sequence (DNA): TGCAGTGCTAGAGGGTCTGACTATGGCTACACCTTC.

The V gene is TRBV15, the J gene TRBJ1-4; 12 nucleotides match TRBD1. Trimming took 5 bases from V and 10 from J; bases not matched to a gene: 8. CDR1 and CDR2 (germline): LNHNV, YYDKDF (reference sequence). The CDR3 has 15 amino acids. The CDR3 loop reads CATSGPPGQGAKLFF. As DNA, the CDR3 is TGTGCCACCAGCGGGCCACCGGGACAGGGGGCAAAACTGTTTTTT.

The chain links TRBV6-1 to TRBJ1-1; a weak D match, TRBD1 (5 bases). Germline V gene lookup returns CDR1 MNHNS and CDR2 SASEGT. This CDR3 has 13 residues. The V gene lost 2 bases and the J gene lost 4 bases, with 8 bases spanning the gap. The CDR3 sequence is CASSEHGTTEAFF. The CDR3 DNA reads TGTGCCAGCAGTGAACATGGGACCACTGAAGCTTTCTTT.

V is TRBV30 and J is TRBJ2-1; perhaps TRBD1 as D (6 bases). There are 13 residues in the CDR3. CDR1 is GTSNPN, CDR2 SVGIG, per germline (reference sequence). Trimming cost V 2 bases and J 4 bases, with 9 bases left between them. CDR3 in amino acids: CAWSRQGYNEQFF. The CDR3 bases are TGTGCCTGGAGTCGGCAGGGGTACAATGAGCAGTTCTTC.

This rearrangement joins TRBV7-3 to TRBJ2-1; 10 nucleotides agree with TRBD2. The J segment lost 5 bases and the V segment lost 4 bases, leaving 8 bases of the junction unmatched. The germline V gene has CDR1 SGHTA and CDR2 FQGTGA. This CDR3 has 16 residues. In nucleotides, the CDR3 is TGTGCCAGCAGCTCCGGCCGGACTAGCGGCAACAATGAGCAGTTCTTC. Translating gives CASSSGRTSGNNEQFF.

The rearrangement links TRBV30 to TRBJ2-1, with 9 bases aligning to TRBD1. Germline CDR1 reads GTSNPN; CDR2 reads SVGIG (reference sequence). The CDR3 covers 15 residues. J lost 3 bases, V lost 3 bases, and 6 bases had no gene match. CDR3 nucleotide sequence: TGTGCCTGGAGCCCGGACAGGGGAAACTACAATGAGCAGTTCTTC. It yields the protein CAWSPDRGNYNEQFF. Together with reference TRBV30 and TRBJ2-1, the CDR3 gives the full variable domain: SQTIHQWPATLVQPVGSPLSLECTVEGTSNPNLYWYRQAAGRGLQLLFYSVGIGQISSEVPQNLSASRPQDRQFILSSKKLLLSDSGFYLCAWSPDRGNYNEQFFGPGTRLTVL.

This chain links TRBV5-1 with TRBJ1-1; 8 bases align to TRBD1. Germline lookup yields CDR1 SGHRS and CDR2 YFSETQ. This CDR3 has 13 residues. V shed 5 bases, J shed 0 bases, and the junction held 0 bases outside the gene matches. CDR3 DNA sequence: TGCGCCAGCAGACAGGGGGTGAACACTGAAGCTTTCTTT. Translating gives CASRQGVNTEAFF.

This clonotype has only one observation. The CDR3 nucleotides read TGTGCCAGCAGCTTCGGTAGCGGGGGGGCCTACGAGCAGTACTTC. Translated, it gives CASSFGSGGAYEQYF. The V and J genes are TRBV7-2 and TRBJ2-7, with TRBD2 matching over 11 bases. Losses at the gene ends were 3 bases for V and 2 bases for J; bases not matched to a gene: 3. CDR3 size: 15 residues. The V gene's germline CDR1 is SGHTA and CDR2 FQGNSA.

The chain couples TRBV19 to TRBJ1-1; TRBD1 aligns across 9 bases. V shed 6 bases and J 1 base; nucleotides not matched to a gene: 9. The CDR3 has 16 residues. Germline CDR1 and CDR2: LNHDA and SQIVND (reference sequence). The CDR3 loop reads CASSFTGGGGNTEAFF. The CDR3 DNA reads TGTGCCAGTAGCTTTACAGGGGGCGGAGGGAACACTGAAGCTTTCTTT.